The sequence of this T cell receptor beta chain was determined in a study of CD8 T cells in Susac syndrome. Study background: Patients with Susac syndrome were, at the time of blood collection, therapy-naive, maintained on corticosteroids, or maintained on intravenous immunoglobulin alone.

RNA was extracted with the RNeasy kit, and a quantity of about 0.45 to 1 ug was reverse transcribed using random hexamers. The CDR3 of TCR beta was amplified by immunoSEQ multiplex PCR across 54 Vbeta and 13 Jbeta. From the immunoSEQ multiplex PCR reads, TCRdb called clonotypes with MiXCR, one entry per CDR3 protein. The sample holds under 200,000 distinct CDR3 sequences, roughly 94% seen once. This CDR3 contains 14 residues. V lost 1 base and J lost 0, with 7 bases in between. Germline-derived CDR1 and CDR2 are KGHSH and LQKENI. From blood CD8+ and CD4+ T cells, TCR beta sequences were generated. Patients with Susac syndrome met the recently defined diagnostic criteria for definite or probable disease.

The origin of this receptor is a human donor with Susac syndrome. Material for sequencing was CD4+ T cells from PBMCs. V gene TRBV18 combines with J gene TRBJ2-7, with no clear D. As DNA, the CDR3 is TGTGCCAGCTCACCACTCCCGGACTCCTACGAGCAGTACTTC. Protein sequence: CASSPLPDSYEQYF. The whole variable domain, remainder taken from reference TRBV18 and TRBJ2-7, is NAGVMQNPRHLVRRRGQEARLRCSPMKGHSHVYWYRQLPEEGLKFMVYLQKENIIDESGMPKERFSAEFPKEGPSILRIQQVVRGDSAAYFCASSPLPDSYEQYFGPGTRLTVT.